The rows below give T cell receptor beta chains drawn from one sample of a study of PD-1 blockade in classical Hodgkin lymphoma. Clones were read by immunoSEQ multiplex PCR, and TCRdb kept only the in-frame ones, dropping some. The repertoire includes approximately 96,000 clones, about 92% of them detected once, and approximately 2% sits in the top ten. Sequences were derived from peripheral blood mononuclear cells (PBMCs), sampled before the fourth cycle of nivolumab. The receptors shown here come from a human donor with classical Hodgkin lymphoma. Each CDR3 is given without its conserved first and last residue. Fields, in order: clone size, V gene, J gene, CDR3 protein. Rows give clone size only sometimes, using once, few, many, or a class for an expanded clone.

clone_size: NA
v_call: TRBV5-6
j_call: TRBJ2-7
cdr3_aa: ASRIIRDRTYEQY

clone_size: NA
v_call: TRBV10-1
j_call: TRBJ2-1
cdr3_aa: ASSWGDSPYNEQF

clone_size: NA
v_call: TRBV27
j_call: TRBJ1-2
cdr3_aa: ASSKGNGYT

clone_size: NA
v_call: TRBV6-5
j_call: TRBJ2-7
cdr3_aa: ASSSQGEQY

clone_size: NA
v_call: TRBV10-2
j_call: TRBJ1-5
cdr3_aa: ASRYRDRRLRNQPQH

clone_size: NA
v_call: TRBV5-1
j_call: TRBJ2-4
cdr3_aa: ASSLTGAGSPNIQY

clone_size: NA
v_call: TRBV28
j_call: TRBJ1-1
cdr3_aa: AAGNTEAF

clone_size: NA
v_call: TRBV28
j_call: TRBJ1-4
cdr3_aa: ASSLQFREKLF

clone_size: NA
v_call: TRBV6-1
j_call: TRBJ1-5
cdr3_aa: ASTQRQYSNQPQH

clone_size: NA
v_call: TRBV6-5
j_call: TRBJ1-1
cdr3_aa: ASSRTVPLFTEAF

clone_size: NA
v_call: TRBV15
j_call: TRBJ2-5
cdr3_aa: ATSRQGKETQY

clone_size: NA
v_call: TRBV5-1
j_call: TRBJ1-3
cdr3_aa: ASSLDTISGNTIY

clone_size: NA
v_call: TRBV16
j_call: TRBJ2-3
cdr3_aa: ASSRRTDTQY

clone_size: NA
v_call: TRBV29-1
j_call: TRBJ1-2
cdr3_aa: SVGGQGANYGYT

clone_size: NA
v_call: TRBV28
j_call: TRBJ2-1
cdr3_aa: ASSLRLAGYHNEQF

clone_size: NA
v_call: TRBV18
j_call: TRBJ2-7
cdr3_aa: ASSPEHEQY

clone_size: few
v_call: TRBV28
j_call: TRBJ2-1
cdr3_aa: ASSNGLAGGPDEQF

clone_size: NA
v_call: TRBV19
j_call: TRBJ2-7
cdr3_aa: ASSWTGQQY

clone_size: NA
v_call: TRBV7-8
j_call: TRBJ1-3
cdr3_aa: ASSLGGTGNTIY

clone_size: NA
v_call: TRBV2
j_call: TRBJ2-7
cdr3_aa: ASSAGTRYEQY

clone_size: NA
v_call: TRBV2
j_call: TRBJ1-4
cdr3_aa: ASREVEKLF

clone_size: once
v_call: TRBV28
j_call: TRBJ2-7
cdr3_aa: ASTFLGGQAYEQY

clone_size: NA
v_call: TRBV18
j_call: TRBJ1-3
cdr3_aa: ASSPLDRGGNTIY

clone_size: NA
v_call: TRBV9
j_call: TRBJ2-1
cdr3_aa: ASSVELMGYNEQF

clone_size: NA
v_call: TRBV5-4
j_call: TRBJ2-7
cdr3_aa: ASSTGASYEQY

clone_size: NA
v_call: TRBV7-3
j_call: TRBJ1-6
cdr3_aa: ASSRGGGGTLH

clone_size: NA
v_call: TRBV20-1
j_call: TRBJ2-7
cdr3_aa: SAGYEQY

clone_size: NA
v_call: TRBV2
j_call: TRBJ2-7
cdr3_aa: ASSDGLGGAYEQY

clone_size: NA
v_call: TRBV30
j_call: TRBJ1-3
cdr3_aa: AWSGTPGATIY

clone_size: few
v_call: TRBV30
j_call: TRBJ1-1
cdr3_aa: ASNTEAF

clone_size: NA
v_call: TRBV6-5
j_call: TRBJ1-6
cdr3_aa: ASSYSKQNSPLH

clone_size: NA
v_call: TRBV5-5
j_call: TRBJ2-1
cdr3_aa: ASSLEARGYEQF

clone_size: NA
v_call: TRBV18
j_call: TRBJ1-1
cdr3_aa: ASSPLQQGEAF

clone_size: NA
v_call: TRBV9
j_call: TRBJ2-7
cdr3_aa: ASSGRGGLTYEQY

clone_size: NA
v_call: TRBV27
j_call: TRBJ1-1
cdr3_aa: ASSLLSGEDTEAF

clone_size: NA
v_call: TRBV10-3
j_call: TRBJ2-7
cdr3_aa: AISESTYEQY

clone_size: NA
v_call: TRBV29-1
j_call: TRBJ1-4
cdr3_aa: SVARSGEKLF

clone_size: NA
v_call: TRBV16
j_call: TRBJ2-5
cdr3_aa: ASSQKEWETQY

clone_size: NA
v_call: TRBV10-2
j_call: TRBJ2-3
cdr3_aa: ASRSGDKGSTDTQY

clone_size: NA
v_call: TRBV10-3
j_call: TRBJ2-3
cdr3_aa: AISESMSEVSDTQY

clone_size: NA
v_call: TRBV7-2
j_call: TRBJ1-2
cdr3_aa: ASSLVGYGYT

clone_size: NA
v_call: TRBV27
j_call: TRBJ2-3
cdr3_aa: ASSSTDTQY

clone_size: NA
v_call: TRBV7-8
j_call: TRBJ1-1
cdr3_aa: ASSLVTGRVTEAF

clone_size: few
v_call: TRBV18
j_call: TRBJ1-1
cdr3_aa: ANRGSGTEAF

clone_size: NA
v_call: TRBV2
j_call: TRBJ1-5
cdr3_aa: ASSDRANQPQH

clone_size: NA
v_call: TRBV5-1
j_call: TRBJ2-7
cdr3_aa: ASSSRDSSYEQY

clone_size: NA
v_call: TRBV2
j_call: TRBJ2-3
cdr3_aa: ATDPGPMTDTQY

clone_size: NA
v_call: TRBV4-1
j_call: TRBJ1-2
cdr3_aa: ASSQAGTFYGYT

clone_size: NA
v_call: TRBV27
j_call: TRBJ2-5
cdr3_aa: ASSPPPGQGPRRKTQY

clone_size: NA
v_call: TRBV28
j_call: TRBJ2-3
cdr3_aa: ASTTQRGTSTDTQY

clone_size: NA
v_call: TRBV18
j_call: TRBJ1-1
cdr3_aa: ASSPNGQGNTEAF

clone_size: NA
v_call: TRBV19
j_call: TRBJ2-1
cdr3_aa: ASRVRDAITPGWF

clone_size: NA
v_call: TRBV7-8
j_call: TRBJ2-7
cdr3_aa: ASSLRGDTSGYEQY

clone_size: NA
v_call: TRBV27
j_call: TRBJ1-1
cdr3_aa: ATRGYTEAF

clone_size: NA
v_call: TRBV25-1
j_call: TRBJ1-2
cdr3_aa: ASSATGASYGYT

clone_size: NA
v_call: TRBV30
j_call: TRBJ2-7
cdr3_aa: AWESGSGSYEQY

clone_size: NA
v_call: TRBV9
j_call: TRBJ2-2
cdr3_aa: ASSVVLAGGVGELF

clone_size: NA
v_call: TRBV19
j_call: TRBJ2-4
cdr3_aa: ASSILSSVKGNIQY

clone_size: NA
v_call: TRBV27
j_call: TRBJ1-1
cdr3_aa: ATTGGGNTEAF

clone_size: NA
v_call: TRBV27
j_call: TRBJ2-5
cdr3_aa: ASSLSGTGAQETQY